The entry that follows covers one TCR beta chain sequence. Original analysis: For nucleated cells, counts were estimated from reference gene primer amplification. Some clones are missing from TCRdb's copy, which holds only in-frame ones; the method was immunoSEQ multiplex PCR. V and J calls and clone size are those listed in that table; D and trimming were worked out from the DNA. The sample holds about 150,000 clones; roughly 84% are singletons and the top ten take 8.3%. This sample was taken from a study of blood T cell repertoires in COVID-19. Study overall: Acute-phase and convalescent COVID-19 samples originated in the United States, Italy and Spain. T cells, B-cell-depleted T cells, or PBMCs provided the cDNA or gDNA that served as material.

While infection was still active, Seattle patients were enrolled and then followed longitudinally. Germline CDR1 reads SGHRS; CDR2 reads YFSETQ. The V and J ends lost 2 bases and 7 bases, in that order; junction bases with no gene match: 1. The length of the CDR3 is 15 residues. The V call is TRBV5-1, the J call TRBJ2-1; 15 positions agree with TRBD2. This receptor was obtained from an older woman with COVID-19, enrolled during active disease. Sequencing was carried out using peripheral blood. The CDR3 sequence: CASSFGLAGGNEQFF. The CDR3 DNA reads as TGCGCCAGCAGCTTCGGACTAGCGGGGGGGAATGAGCAGTTCTTC.